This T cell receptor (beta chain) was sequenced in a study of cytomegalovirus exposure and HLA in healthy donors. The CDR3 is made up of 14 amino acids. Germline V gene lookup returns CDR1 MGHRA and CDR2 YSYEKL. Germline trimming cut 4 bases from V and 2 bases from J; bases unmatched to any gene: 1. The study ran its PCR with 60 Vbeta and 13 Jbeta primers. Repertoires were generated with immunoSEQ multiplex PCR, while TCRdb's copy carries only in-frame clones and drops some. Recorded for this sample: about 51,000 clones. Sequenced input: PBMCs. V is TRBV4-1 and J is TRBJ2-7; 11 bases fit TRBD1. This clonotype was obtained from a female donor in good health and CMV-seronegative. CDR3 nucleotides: TGCGCCAGCAGCCGGACAGGGGGCGCCTACGAGCAGTACTTC. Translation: CASSRTGGAYEQYF.